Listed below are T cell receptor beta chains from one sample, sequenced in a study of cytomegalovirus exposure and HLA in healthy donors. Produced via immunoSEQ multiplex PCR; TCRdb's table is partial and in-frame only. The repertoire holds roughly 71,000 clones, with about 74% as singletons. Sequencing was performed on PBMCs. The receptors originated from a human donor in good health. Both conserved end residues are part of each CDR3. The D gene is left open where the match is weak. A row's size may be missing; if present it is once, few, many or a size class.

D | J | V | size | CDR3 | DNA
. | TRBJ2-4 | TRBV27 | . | CASSLRPGVLGAKNIQYF | TGTGCCAGCAGTTTAAGGCCCGGGGTACTGGGGGCCAAAAACATTCAGTACTTC
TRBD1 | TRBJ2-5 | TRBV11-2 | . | CAIQTGGETQYF | TGTGCCATACAGACAGGGGGAGAGACCCAGTACTTC
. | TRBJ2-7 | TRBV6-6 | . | CASSSQLAGTYEQYF | TGTGCCAGCAGTAGCCAGCTGGCGGGAACCTACGAGCAGTACTTC
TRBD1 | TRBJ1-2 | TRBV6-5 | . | CASSRTGGADGYTF | TGTGCCAGCAGTCGGACAGGGGGCGCCGATGGCTACACCTTC
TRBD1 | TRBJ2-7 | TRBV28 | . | CASSFLGQGGYEQYF | TGTGCCAGCAGTTTTCTAGGACAGGGGGGATACGAGCAGTACTTC
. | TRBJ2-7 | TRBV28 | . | CASSRTPGPSGEQYF | TGTGCCAGCAGTCGAACACCGGGCCCCTCGGGAGAGCAGTACTTC
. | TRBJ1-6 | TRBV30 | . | CAWSGQSNSPLHF | TGTGCCTGGAGTGGACAGTCTAATTCACCCCTCCACTTT
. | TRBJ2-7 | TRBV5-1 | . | CASSSSGEQYF | TGCGCCAGCAGCTCTAGTGGTGAGCAGTACTTC
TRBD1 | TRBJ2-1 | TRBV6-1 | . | CASSPWGQGYNEQFF | TGTGCCAGCAGTCCGTGGGGACAGGGGTACAATGAGCAGTTCTTC
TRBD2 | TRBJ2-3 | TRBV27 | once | CASRAGGPTDTQYF | TGTGCCAGCAGAGCGGGAGGGCCCACAGATACGCAGTATTTT
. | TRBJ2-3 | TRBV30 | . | CAWSLGTSTDTQYF | TGTGCCTGGAGTCTTGGGACTTCGACAGATACGCAGTATTTT
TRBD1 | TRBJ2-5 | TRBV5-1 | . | CASSSTGGQETQYF | TGCGCCAGCAGCTCGACAGGGGGGCAAGAGACCCAGTACTTC
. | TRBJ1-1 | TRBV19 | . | CASSPGLTWAFF | TGTGCCAGTAGCCCTGGCCTTACATGGGCTTTCTTT
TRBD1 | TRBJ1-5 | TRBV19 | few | CASSRQGNQPQHF | TGTGCCAGTAGTCGACAGGGGAATCAGCCCCAGCATTTT
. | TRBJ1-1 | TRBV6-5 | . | CASSYGDIVQGEAFF | TGTGCCAGCAGTTACGGGGACATCGTTCAAGGGGAAGCTTTCTTT
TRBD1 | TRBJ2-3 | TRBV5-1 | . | CASSKNQGGTDTQYF | TGCGCCAGCAGTAAGAACCAGGGGGGCACAGATACGCAGTATTTT
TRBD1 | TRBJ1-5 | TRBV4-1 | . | CASSQTGGATNQPQHF | TGCGCCAGCAGCCAAACAGGGGGCGCGACCAATCAGCCCCAGCATTTT
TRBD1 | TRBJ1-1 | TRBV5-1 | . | CASTPYLGGFLAEAFF | TGCGCCAGCACGCCCTATTTAGGGGGCTTTTTAGCTGAAGCTTTCTTT
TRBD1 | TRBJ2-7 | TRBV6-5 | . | CASSYTKKTGGDEQYF | TGTGCCAGCAGTTACACGAAGAAGACAGGGGGTGACGAGCAGTACTTC
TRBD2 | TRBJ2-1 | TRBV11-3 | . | CASSLGAAGVGAYNEQFF | TGTGCCAGCAGCTTAGGGGCAGCGGGAGTAGGGGCTTACAATGAGCAGTTCTTC
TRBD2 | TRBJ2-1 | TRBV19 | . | CASSNLASGKSEQFF | TGTGCCAGTAGTAACTTGGCTAGCGGGAAGTCTGAGCAGTTCTTC
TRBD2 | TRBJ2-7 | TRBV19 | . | CASSPRTSFSYEQYF | TGTGCCAGTAGTCCCCGGACTAGTTTCTCCTACGAGCAGTACTTC
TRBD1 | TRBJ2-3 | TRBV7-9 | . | CASSPGQPTTDTQYF | TGTGCCAGCAGCCCGGGACAGCCCACCACAGATACGCAGTATTTT
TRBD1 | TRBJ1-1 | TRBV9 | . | CASSARGQDTEAFF | TGTGCCAGCAGCGCCAGGGGGCAGGACACTGAAGCTTTCTTT
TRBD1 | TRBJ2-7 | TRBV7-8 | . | CASSLTGQAPYEQYF | TGTGCCAGCAGCTTAACGGGACAGGCGCCCTACGAGCAGTACTTC
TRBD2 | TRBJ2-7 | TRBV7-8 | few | CASSLTRTSGRRYEQYF | TGTGCCAGCAGCCTCACCCGGACTAGCGGGAGGAGGTACGAGCAGTACTTC
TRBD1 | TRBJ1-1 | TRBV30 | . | CAWGTGSGEAFF | TGTGCCTGGGGGACAGGGTCGGGGGAAGCTTTCTTT
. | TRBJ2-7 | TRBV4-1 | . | CASSQEVGQSYEQYF | TGCGCCAGCAGCCAAGAGGTTGGACAATCCTACGAGCAGTACTTC
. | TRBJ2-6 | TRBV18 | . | CASSPGRSGANVLTF | TGTGCCAGCTCACCTGGGAGGTCTGGGGCCAACGTCCTGACTTTC
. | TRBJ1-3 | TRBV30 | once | CAWSVRRANSGNTIYF | TGTGCCTGGAGTGTACGGCGGGCCAACTCTGGAAACACCATATATTTT
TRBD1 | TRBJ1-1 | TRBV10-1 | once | CASSREGAANTEAFF | TGCGCCAGCAGTCGGGAGGGGGCTGCGAACACTGAAGCTTTCTTT
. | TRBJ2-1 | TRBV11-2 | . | CASSIQSGQEQFF | TGTGCCAGCAGCATACAATCAGGGCAAGAGCAGTTCTTC
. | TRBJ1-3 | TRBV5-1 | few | CASSQGSDGNTIYF | TGCGCCAGCAGCCAAGGGAGTGACGGAAACACCATATATTTT
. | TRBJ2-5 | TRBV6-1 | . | CASKTQETQYF | TGTGCCAGCAAGACTCAAGAGACCCAGTACTTC
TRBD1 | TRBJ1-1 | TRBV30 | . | CAWAKQGIVLNTEAFF | TGTGCCTGGGCTAAACAGGGGATTGTTTTGAACACTGAAGCTTTCTTT
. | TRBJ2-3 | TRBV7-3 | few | CASSLGGSTHTQYF | TGTGCCAGCAGCTTAGGGGGGAGCACCCATACGCAGTATTTT
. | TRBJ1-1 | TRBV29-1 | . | CSVFEGDNTEAFF | TGCAGCGTCTTCGAAGGGGATAACACTGAAGCTTTCTTT
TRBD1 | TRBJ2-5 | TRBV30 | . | CAWEPGQTSGVQYF | TGTGCCTGGGAGCCGGGACAGACGTCCGGTGTGCAGTACTTC
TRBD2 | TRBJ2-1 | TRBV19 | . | CASSIGGSERGEQFF | TGTGCCAGTAGTATCGGCGGGAGTGAGCGGGGTGAGCAGTTCTTC
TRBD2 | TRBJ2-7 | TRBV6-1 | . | CASSELGLAGGYEQYF | TGTGCCAGCAGTGAGTTGGGACTAGCGGGAGGGTACGAGCAGTACTTC
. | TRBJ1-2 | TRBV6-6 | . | CASSYSAGSGYTF | TGTGCCAGCAGTTACTCAGCAGGCAGTGGCTACACCTTC
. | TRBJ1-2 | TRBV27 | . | CASSLSSDTPRNYGYTF | TGTGCCAGCAGTTTATCCTCGGACACCCCCCGGAACTATGGCTACACCTTC
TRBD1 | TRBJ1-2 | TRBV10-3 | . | CAISEGTGASWGGYTF | TGTGCCATCAGTGAGGGGACAGGGGCGTCTTGGGGTGGCTACACCTTC
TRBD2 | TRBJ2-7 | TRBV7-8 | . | CASSLPGTSGSYEQYF | TGTGCCAGCAGCTTACCCGGGACTAGCGGGAGCTACGAGCAGTACTTC
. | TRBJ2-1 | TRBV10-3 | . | CAISDGYNEQFF | TGTGCCATCAGTGACGGGTACAATGAGCAGTTCTTC
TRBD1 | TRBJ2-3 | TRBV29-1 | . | CSVKGTGTSTDTQYF | TGCAGCGTGAAAGGGACAGGGACAAGCACAGATACGCAGTATTTT
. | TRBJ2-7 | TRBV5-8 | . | CASSTGYEQYF | TGTGCCAGCAGCACAGGGTACGAGCAGTACTTC
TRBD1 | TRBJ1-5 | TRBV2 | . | CASSAGTGTQPQHF | TGTGCCAGCAGTGCCGGGACAGGCACTCAGCCCCAGCATTTT
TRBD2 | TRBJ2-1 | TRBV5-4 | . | CASSPGLAEYNEQFF | TGTGCCAGCAGCCCTGGACTAGCGGAGTACAATGAGCAGTTCTTC
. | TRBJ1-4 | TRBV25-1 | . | CEEGGEKLFF | TGTGAAGAGGGAGGGGAAAAACTGTTTTTT
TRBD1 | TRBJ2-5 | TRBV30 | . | CAWSATGGQTQYF | TGTGCCTGGAGTGCGACAGGGGGTCAGACCCAGTACTTC
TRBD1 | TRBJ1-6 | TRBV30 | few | CAWRGAGGHSPLHF | TGTGCCTGGAGAGGGGCAGGGGGCCATTCACCCCTCCACTTT
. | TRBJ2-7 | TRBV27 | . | CASSSQGGFTYEQYF | TGTGCCAGCAGCTCACAGGGTGGTTTCACCTACGAGCAGTACTTC
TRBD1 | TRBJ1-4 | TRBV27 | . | CASSPRTGVGKLFF | TGTGCCAGCAGTCCCAGGACAGGCGTTGGAAAACTGTTTTTT
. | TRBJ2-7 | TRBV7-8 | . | CASSLSSSSYEQYF | TGTGCCAGCAGCTTATCTAGTAGCTCCTACGAGCAGTACTTC
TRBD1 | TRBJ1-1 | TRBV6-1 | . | CASTWDRAEAFF | TGTGCCAGCACCTGGGACAGGGCTGAAGCTTTCTTT
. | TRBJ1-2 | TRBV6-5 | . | CASREGAHGYTF | TGTGCCAGCAGGGAAGGAGCCCATGGCTACACCTTC
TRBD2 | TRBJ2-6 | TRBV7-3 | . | CASSPGGVLSGANVLTF | TGTGCCAGCAGCCCCGGGGGGGTCCTTTCTGGGGCCAACGTCCTGACTTTC
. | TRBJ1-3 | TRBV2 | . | CASSIVNTIYF | TGTGCCAGCAGCATTGTTAACACCATATATTTT
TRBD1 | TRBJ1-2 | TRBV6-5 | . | CASSPPGQGYYGYTF | TGTGCCAGCAGTCCCCCGGGACAGGGATACTATGGCTACACCTTC